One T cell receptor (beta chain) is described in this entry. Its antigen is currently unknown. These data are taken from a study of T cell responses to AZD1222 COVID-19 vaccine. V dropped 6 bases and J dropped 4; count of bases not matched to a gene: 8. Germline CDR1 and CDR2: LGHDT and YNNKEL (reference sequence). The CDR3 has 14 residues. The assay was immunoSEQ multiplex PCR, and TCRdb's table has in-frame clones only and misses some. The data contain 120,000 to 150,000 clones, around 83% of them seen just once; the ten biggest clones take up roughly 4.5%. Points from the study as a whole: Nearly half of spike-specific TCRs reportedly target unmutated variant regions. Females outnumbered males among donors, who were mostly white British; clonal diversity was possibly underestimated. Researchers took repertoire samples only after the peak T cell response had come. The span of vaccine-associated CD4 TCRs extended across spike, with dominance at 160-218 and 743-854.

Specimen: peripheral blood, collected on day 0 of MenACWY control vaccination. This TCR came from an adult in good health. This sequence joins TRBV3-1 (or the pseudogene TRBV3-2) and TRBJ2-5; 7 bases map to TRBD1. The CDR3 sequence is CASSQQDRRETQYF. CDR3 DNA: TGTGCCAGCAGTCAACAGGACAGGAGAGAGACCCAGTACTTC.